Shown below are 20 T cell receptor beta chains from a single sample sequenced in a study of cytomegalovirus exposure and HLA in healthy donors. In the PCR, 60 Vbeta and 13 Jbeta primers were used. Profiled with immunoSEQ multiplex PCR; TCRdb holds only in-frame clones, not every one. The sample includes approximately 170,000 clones, approximately 70% of them seen just once. The sequenced sample consisted of PBMCs. All receptors come from a man between 18 and 29 years old in good health and CMV-seropositive.

The CDR3 loop reads CASSPGGNEKLFF. CDR3 in DNA: TGTGCCAGCAGCCCCGGGGGTAATGAAAAACTGTTTTTT. The chain couples TRBV7-6 to TRBJ1-4; a weak D match, TRBD1 (5 bases). The CDR3 consists of 13 residues. The germline V gene encodes CDR1 SGHVS and CDR2 FNYEAQ. V shed 5 bases and J shed 4 bases, with 8 bases lying between them.

A few counts support this clone. The chain combines TRBV5-4 with TRBJ2-5; 7 bases are a match to TRBD1. CDR1 and CDR2 from the germline V gene are SGHNT and YYREEE (reference sequence). The CDR3 totals 14 residues. After removal of 4 bases from V and 2 bases from J, the junction contained 5 bases not matched to a gene. The CDR3 DNA is TGTGCCAGCAGCGGAGACAGGGTACAAGAGACCCAGTACTTC. It specifies CASSGDRVQETQYF.

The V and J genes are TRBV9 and TRBJ2-4; weak D call: TRBD1 (6 bases). The V and J ends lost 2 bases and 0 bases respectively, with 9 bases between them. This CDR3 comprises 15 residues. Germline assignment: CDR1 SGDLS and CDR2 YYNGEE. This chain's CDR3 is CASSVSGVAKNIQYF. DNA for the CDR3: TGTGCCAGCAGCGTTTCAGGGGTAGCCAAAAACATTCAGTACTTC.

V usage is TRBV19 and J usage is TRBJ2-3, with 9 bases that match TRBD1. V shed 11 bases, J shed 4 bases, and the junction held 7 bases outside the gene matches. Germline CDR1 reads LNHDA; CDR2 reads SQIVND (reference sequence). This CDR3 has 13 amino acids. CDR3 residues: CALGTGSADTQYF. The CDR3 DNA is TGTGCCCTTGGGACAGGGAGTGCAGATACGCAGTATTTT.

This clone was observed a few times. The chain employs TRBV4-1 and TRBJ2-1; tentatively, D is TRBD2 (6 bases). Germline V gene sequence: CDR1 MGHRA, CDR2 YSYEKL. V lost 6 bases to trimming and J lost 7 bases, with 19 bases between them. The CDR3 extends over 15 amino acids. The CDR3 DNA is TGCGCCAGCAGGGGAGTGGGGGATGCGGGAAATGAGCAGTTCTTC. Residues: CASRGVGDAGNEQFF.

To note about this clone: This could be a read error, since a much larger clone is one nucleotide away. V and J are TRBV10-2 and TRBJ2-3; 8 bases map to TRBD2. CDR1 and CDR2 from the germline V gene are WSHSY and SAAADI. This CDR3 spans 14 amino acids. The V and J ends lost 3 bases and 2 bases, in that order; junction bases with no gene match: 1. The DNA for the CDR3 is TGCGCCAGCAGTGACGGGGGGGCCACAGATACGCAGTATTTT. Translated, it gives CASSDGGATDTQYF.

In this sample, this clone turned up a few times. The rearrangement joins TRBV11-3 to TRBJ2-1; 10 positions agree with TRBD2. Germline V gene data show CDR1 as SGHNT and CDR2 as YENEEA. This CDR3 has 15 residues. The junction had 6 bases not matched to a gene; V was cut back by 5 bases and J by 5 bases. The CDR3 reads CASSSSGRWNNEQFF. The CDR3 nucleotides read TGTGCCAGCAGCAGTAGCGGGAGGTGGAACAATGAGCAGTTCTTC.

The chain links TRBV5-1 to TRBJ2-1, with TRBD2 as a possible D gene (6 bases). V gave up 0 bases and J gave up 6 bases, with 10 bases separating them. Germline assignment: CDR1 SGHRS and CDR2 YFSETQ. CDR3 length: 14 residues. The CDR3 nucleotides read TGCGCCAGCAGCTTGGTTGCGGGGCTCAATGAGCAGTTCTTC. This encodes CASSLVAGLNEQFF.

The chain uses TRBV11-2 and TRBJ2-6, with D maybe TRBD1 (5 bases). From germline, CDR1 is SGHAT and CDR2 FQNNGV. V was shortened by 5 bases and J by 0 bases, with 11 bases between the two germline ends. The CDR3 consists of 16 residues. CDR3 nucleotide sequence: TGTGCCAGCAGCACCTACCAGGGCTCTGGGGCCAACGTCCTGACTTTC. Protein sequence: CASSTYQGSGANVLTF.

CDR3 in DNA: TGTGCCAGCAGTTACGGGACTAGCGGGAGAACAGATACGCAGTATTTT. Translated, it gives CASSYGTSGRTDTQYF. The chain carries TRBV6-5 and TRBJ2-3, with 14 bases lining up with TRBD2. The V segment lost 2 bases and the J segment 3 bases; nucleotides outside the gene matches: 1. CDR1 MNHEY and CDR2 SVGAGI come from the germline V gene. This CDR3 is 16 amino acids long.

This chain uses TRBV30 with TRBJ2-6, with TRBD1 matching 7 bases. The trim removed 1 base at V and 2 bases at J, leaving 11 bases unmatched. Germline loops: CDR1 GTSNPN, CDR2 SVGIG (reference sequence). The CDR3 covers 18 residues. The chain's CDR3 is CAWSGNRGTTAGANVLTF. CDR3 nucleotides: TGTGCCTGGAGTGGAAACAGGGGAACGACAGCTGGGGCCAACGTCCTGACTTTC.

The gene calls are TRBV2 and TRBJ1-1; D may be TRBD1 (6 bases). V was trimmed by 5 bases and J by 11 bases, leaving 12 bases between them. Germline loops: CDR1 SNHLY, CDR2 FYNNEI. The CDR3 is 11 amino acids. DNA for the CDR3: TGTGCCAGCAGTAAACAGGGCGACGCTTTCTTT. This codes for CASSKQGDAFF. The full variable domain, with the rest looked up from reference TRBV2 and TRBJ1-1, is EPEVTQTPSHQVTQMGQEVILRCVPISNHLYFYWYRQILGQKVEFLVSFYNNEISEKSEIFDDQFSVERPDGSNFTLKIRSTKLEDSAMYFCASSKQGDAFFGQGTRLTVV.

This chain connects TRBV5-1 to TRBJ2-2; TRBD2 agrees at 14 bases. This CDR3 region has 17 residues. J was trimmed by 3 bases and V by 4 bases; bases with no gene match: 5. In germline, CDR1 is SGHRS, CDR2 YFSETQ. CDR3 in DNA: TGCGCCAGCAGCGGGGGACTAGCGGGAGACGACACCGGGGAGCTGTTTTTT. Amino acids: CASSGGLAGDDTGELFF. Full variable domain (outside the CDR3, taken from reference TRBV5-1 and TRBJ2-2): KAGVTQTPRYLIKTRGQQVTLSCSPISGHRSVSWYQQTPGQGLQFLFEYFSETQRNKGNFPGRFSGRQFSNSRSEMNVSTLELGDSALYLCASSGGLAGDDTGELFFGEGSRLTVL.

This chain links TRBV19 with TRBJ1-2; D perhaps matches TRBD1 (6 bases). Germline V gene lookup returns CDR1 LNHDA and CDR2 SQIVND (reference sequence). This CDR3 has 14 residues. Deletions cut 6 bases from V and 4 bases from J, with 15 bases between. This chain's CDR3 is CASSSQGSGYGYTF. CDR3 DNA sequence: TGTGCCAGTAGCTCCCAGGGGTCTGGCTATGGCTACACCTTC.

The rearrangement joins TRBV9 to TRBJ1-1, with 8 bases that match TRBD1. The CDR3 sequence is 15 residues long. CDR1 is SGDLS and CDR2 is YYNGEE in the germline V gene. The trim removed 2 bases at V and 1 base at J, leaving 4 bases unmatched. The CDR3, as DNA: TGTGCCAGCAGCGTCCAGGGACAGGCGAACACTGAAGCTTTCTTT. Protein sequence: CASSVQGQANTEAFF.

This chain connects TRBV4-1 to TRBJ1-2, with D possibly being TRBD1 (6 bases). V was pared by 8 bases and J by 7 bases, with 14 bases between. In germline, CDR1 is MGHRA, CDR2 YSYEKL. The CDR3 loop spans 12 amino acids. CDR3 loop: CASSHGGLGYTF. The CDR3 DNA reads TGCGCCAGCTCTCACGGGGGGCTTGGCTACACCTTC.

The chain employs TRBV11-2 and TRBJ2-3, with TRBD2 identical over 8 bases. CDR1 is SGHAT, CDR2 FQNNGV, per germline. With V trimmed by 11 bases and J by 0 bases, 1 base remained unmatched. This CDR3 has 12 amino acids. CDR3 nucleotides: TGTGCCGGCGGGGGGAGCACAGATACGCAGTATTTT. This encodes CAGGGSTDTQYF. Based on the CDR3 plus reference TRBV11-2 and TRBJ2-3, the full variable domain is EAGVAQSPRYKIIEKRQSVAFWCNPISGHATLYWYQQILGQGPKLLIQFQNNGVVDDSQLPKDRFSAERLKGVDSTLKIQPAKLEDSAVYLCAGGGSTDTQYFGPGTRLTVL.

This chain's CDR3 is CSVGERAGTEAFF. CDR3 bases: TGCAGCGTGGGAGAAAGGGCGGGCACTGAAGCTTTCTTT. The chain uses TRBV29-1 and TRBJ1-1; D call uncertain. CDR3 size: 13 residues. Germline V gene lookup returns CDR1 SQVTM and CDR2 ANQGSEA. V lost 6 bases to trimming and J lost 4 bases, with 15 bases between them.

The rearrangement joins TRBV5-4 to TRBJ2-1, with 7 bases fitting TRBD1. CDR1 is SGHNT and CDR2 is YYREEE in the germline V gene (reference sequence). V lost 2 bases to trimming and J lost 1 base; unmatched junction nucleotides: 6. CDR3 length: 16 residues. CDR3 DNA: TGTGCCAGCAGCTTAGAGGGGGCCCCGTCCTACAATGAGCAGTTCTTC. Its translation is CASSLEGAPSYNEQFF. Together with reference TRBV5-4 and TRBJ2-1, the CDR3 gives the full variable domain: ETGVTQSPTHLIKTRGQQVTLRCSSQSGHNTVSWYQQALGQGPQFIFQYYREEENGRGNFPPRFSGLQFPNYSSELNVNALELDDSALYLCASSLEGAPSYNEQFFGPGTRLTVL.

V is TRBV29-1 and J is TRBJ1-1; no definite D call. The CDR3 has 15 amino acids. Germline V CDR1 and CDR2: SQVTM, ANQGSEA. Trimming stripped 4 bases from V and 0 bases from J, with 15 bases between. CDR3 sequence (DNA): TGCAGCGTTGTAGTGGTTCTACCGTTGAACACTGAAGCTTTCTTT. It translates to CSVVVVLPLNTEAFF.